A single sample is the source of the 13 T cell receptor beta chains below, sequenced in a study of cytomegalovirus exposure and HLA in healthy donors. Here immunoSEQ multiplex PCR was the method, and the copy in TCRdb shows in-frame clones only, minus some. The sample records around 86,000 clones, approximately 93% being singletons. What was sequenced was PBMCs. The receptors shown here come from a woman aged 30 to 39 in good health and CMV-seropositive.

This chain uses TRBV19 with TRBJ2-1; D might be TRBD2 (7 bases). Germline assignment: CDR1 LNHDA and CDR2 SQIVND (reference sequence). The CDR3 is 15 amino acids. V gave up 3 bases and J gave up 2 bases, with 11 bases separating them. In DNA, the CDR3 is TGTGCCAGTAGTATGAAGGGGGGGACCTACAATGAGCAGTTCTTC. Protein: CASSMKGGTYNEQFF.

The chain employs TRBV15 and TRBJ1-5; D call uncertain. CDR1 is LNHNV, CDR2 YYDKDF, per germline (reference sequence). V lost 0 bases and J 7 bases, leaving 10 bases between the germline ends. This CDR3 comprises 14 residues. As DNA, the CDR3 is TGTGCCACCAGCAGAGAGGGTGGCGGGCAGCCCCAGCATTTT. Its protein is CATSREGGGQPQHF.

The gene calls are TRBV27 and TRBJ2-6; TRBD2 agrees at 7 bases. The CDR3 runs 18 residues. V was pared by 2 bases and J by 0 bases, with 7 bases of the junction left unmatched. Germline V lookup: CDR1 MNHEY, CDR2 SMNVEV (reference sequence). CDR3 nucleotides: TGTGCCAGCAGTTTAACGGGAGGACGGAACTCTGGGGCCAACGTCCTGACTTTC. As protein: CASSLTGGRNSGANVLTF.

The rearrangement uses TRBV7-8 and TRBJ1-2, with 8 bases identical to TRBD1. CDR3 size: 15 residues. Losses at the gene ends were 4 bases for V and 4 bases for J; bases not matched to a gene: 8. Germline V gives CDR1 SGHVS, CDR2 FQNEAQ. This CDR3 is CASSSRTGMAYGYTF. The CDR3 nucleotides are TGTGCCAGCAGCTCGAGGACAGGGATGGCCTATGGCTACACCTTC.

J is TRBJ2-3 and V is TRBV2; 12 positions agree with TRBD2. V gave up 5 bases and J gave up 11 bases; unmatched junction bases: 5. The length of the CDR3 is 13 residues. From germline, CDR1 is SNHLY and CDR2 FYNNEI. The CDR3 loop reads CASSRLAGAGQYF. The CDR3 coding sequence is TGTGCCAGCAGTAGACTAGCGGGAGCGGGGCAGTATTTT.

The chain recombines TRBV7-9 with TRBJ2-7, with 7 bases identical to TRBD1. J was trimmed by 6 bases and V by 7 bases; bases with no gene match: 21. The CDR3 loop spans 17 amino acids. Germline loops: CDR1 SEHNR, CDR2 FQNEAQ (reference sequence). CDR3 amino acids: CASTLRGRQPPTTEQYF. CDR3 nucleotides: TGTGCCAGCACCCTCAGGGGGAGACAGCCTCCTACCACCGAGCAGTACTTC.

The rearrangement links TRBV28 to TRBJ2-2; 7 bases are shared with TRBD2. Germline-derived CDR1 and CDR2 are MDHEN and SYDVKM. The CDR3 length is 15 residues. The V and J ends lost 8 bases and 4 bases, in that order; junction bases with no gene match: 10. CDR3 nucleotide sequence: TGTGCCAGCTCGTGGTCTAGCGGTTTCACCGGGGAGCTGTTTTTT. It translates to CASSWSSGFTGELFF.

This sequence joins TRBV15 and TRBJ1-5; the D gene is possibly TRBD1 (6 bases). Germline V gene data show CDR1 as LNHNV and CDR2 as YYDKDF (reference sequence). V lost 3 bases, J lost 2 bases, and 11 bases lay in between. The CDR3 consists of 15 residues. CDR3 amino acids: CATSRESGGNQPQHF. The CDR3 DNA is TGTGCCACCAGCAGGGAATCAGGGGGCAATCAGCCCCAGCATTTT.

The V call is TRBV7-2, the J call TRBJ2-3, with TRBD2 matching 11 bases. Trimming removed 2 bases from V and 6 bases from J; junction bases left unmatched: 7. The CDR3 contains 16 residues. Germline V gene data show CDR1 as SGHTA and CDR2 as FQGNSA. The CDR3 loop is CASSLRSGRVGDTQYF. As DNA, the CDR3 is TGTGCCAGCAGCTTACGTAGCGGGAGGGTGGGGGATACGCAGTATTTT.

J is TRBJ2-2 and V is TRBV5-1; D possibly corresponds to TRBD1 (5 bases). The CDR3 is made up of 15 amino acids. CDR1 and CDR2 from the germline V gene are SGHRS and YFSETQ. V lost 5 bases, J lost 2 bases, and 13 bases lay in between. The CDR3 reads CASSPLQGNTGELFF. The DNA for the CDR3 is TGCGCCAGCAGTCCCCTCCAGGGTAACACCGGGGAGCTGTTTTTT.

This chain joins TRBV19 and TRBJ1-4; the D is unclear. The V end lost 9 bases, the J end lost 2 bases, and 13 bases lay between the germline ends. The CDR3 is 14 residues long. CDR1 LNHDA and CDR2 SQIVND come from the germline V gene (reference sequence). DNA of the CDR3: TGTGCCAGCCAGCCCGGGAGCACTAATGAAAAACTGTTTTTT. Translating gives CASQPGSTNEKLFF. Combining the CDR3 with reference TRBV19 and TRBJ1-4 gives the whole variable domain DGGITQSPKYLFRKEGQNVTLSCEQNLNHDAMYWYRQDPGQGLRLIYYSQIVNDFQKGDIAEGYSVSREKKESFPLTVTSAQKNPTAFYLCASQPGSTNEKLFFGSGTQLSVL.

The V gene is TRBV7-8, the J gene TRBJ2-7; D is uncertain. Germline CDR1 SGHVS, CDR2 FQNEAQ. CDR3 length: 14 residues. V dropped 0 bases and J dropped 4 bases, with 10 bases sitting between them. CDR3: CASSLALPPYEQYF. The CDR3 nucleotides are TGTGCCAGCAGCTTAGCCCTTCCCCCTTACGAGCAGTACTTC.

The DNA of the CDR3 is TGCGCCAGCAGCGCGGGGACAGGGGGGGCCGGGGAGCTGTTTTTT. It yields the protein CASSAGTGGAGELFF. The chain couples TRBV5-1 to TRBJ2-2, with 11 bases matching TRBD1. The CDR3 sequence is 15 residues long. The V gene end was trimmed by 4 bases and the J gene end by 6 bases; junction bases not matched to a gene: 5. The germline V gene has CDR1 SGHRS and CDR2 YFSETQ.